The rows below give T cell receptor beta chains drawn from one sample of a study of blood T cell repertoires in COVID-19. The protocol was immunoSEQ multiplex PCR, while the TCRdb copy is restricted to in-frame clones and leaves out a portion. Of some 300,000 clones in the sample, around 90% were seen once. Material: PBMCs or T cells enriched from blood (not recorded which). These receptors came from a woman in her thirties who had recovered from COVID-19. Each CDR3 is given with its conserved first and last residue. D genes are given only for firm matches. Rows give clone size only sometimes, using once, few, many, or a class for an expanded clone.

clone size	D gene	V gene	J gene	CDR3 protein	CDR3 DNA
-	-	TRBV28	TRBJ1-4	CASRGSTNEKLFF	TGTGCCAGCAGGGGCAGCACTAATGAAAAACTGTTTTTT
-	-	TRBV7-9	TRBJ1-1	CASSLVSSEDPLPF	TGTGCCAGCAGCTTAGTCAGTTCGGAGGACCCACTACCTTTT
-	TRBD1	TRBV2	TRBJ2-5	CASSYTGGFGETQYF	TGTGCCAGCAGTTATACAGGGGGTTTTGGAGAGACCCAGTACTTC
-	-	TRBV2	TRBJ2-1	CASSPGGTYNEQFF	TGTGCCAGCTCCCCGGGCGGGACGTACAATGAGCAGTTCTTC
-	TRBD1	TRBV11-3	TRBJ2-7	CASSSPGQGPREQYF	TGTGCCAGCAGTTCCCCGGGACAGGGGCCTCGCGAGCAGTACTTC
-	-	TRBV14	TRBJ2-7	CASSQALPYEQYF	TGTGCCAGCAGCCAAGCCCTCCCCTACGAGCAGTACTTC
-	TRBD2	TRBV19	TRBJ2-1	CASSIDRGLAGYEQFF	TGTGCCAGTAGTATAGATCGGGGACTAGCGGGGTATGAGCAGTTCTTC
-	-	TRBV15	TRBJ2-3	CATSRPSGTDTQYF	TGTGCCACCAGCCGCCCTAGCGGCACAGATACGCAGTATTTT
-	TRBD1	TRBV5-4	TRBJ2-7	CASSPGTGVYEQYF	TGTGCCAGCAGCCCCGGGACAGGGGTATACGAGCAGTACTTC
-	TRBD2	TRBV29-1	TRBJ2-5	CSVASASGDQETQYF	TGCAGCGTTGCCTCGGCTAGCGGGGACCAAGAGACCCAGTACTTC
-	-	TRBV6-5	TRBJ1-4	CASSYFGVPNEKLFF	TGTGCCAGCAGTTACTTCGGGGTGCCTAATGAAAAACTGTTTTTT
-	-	TRBV4-3	TRBJ2-1	CASSQSEEWLHEQFF	TGCGCCAGCAGCCAATCGGAGGAATGGCTCCATGAGCAGTTCTTC
-	TRBD1	TRBV5-1	TRBJ1-2	CASRGTGNYGYTF	TGCGCCAGCAGGGGGACAGGGAACTATGGCTACACCTTC
-	-	TRBV19	TRBJ1-5	CASRPEGNQPQHF	TGTGCCAGTCGCCCGGAGGGCAATCAGCCCCAGCATTTT
-	TRBD2	TRBV3-1/TRBV3-2	TRBJ2-7	CASSQREARGDSYEQYF	TGTGCCAGCAGCCAAAGGGAGGCGCGGGGGGACTCCTACGAGCAGTACTTC
few	TRBD2	TRBV5-1	TRBJ2-7	CASTPAASGTSYEQYF	TGCGCCAGCACTCCGGCGGCTAGCGGGACCTCCTACGAGCAGTACTTC
-	TRBD1	TRBV6-4	TRBJ1-2	CASSDSSGTGRYVNYGYTF	TGTGCCAGCAGTGACTCCTCCGGGACAGGAAGGTACGTTAACTATGGCTACACCTTC
-	-	TRBV27	TRBJ1-5	CASSYGPSTAGLHF	TGTGCCAGCAGTTACGGGCCCTCGACAGCCGGATTGCATTTT
-	-	TRBV30	TRBJ1-2	CAWSVSDYGYTF	TGTGCCTGGAGTGTTAGTGACTATGGCTACACCTTC
-	-	TRBV28	TRBJ2-7	CASSLTGSYEQYF	TGTGCCAGCAGCTTAACAGGCTCCTACGAGCAGTACTTC
-	-	TRBV5-1	TRBJ1-2	CASSLVSDYGYTF	TGCGCCAGCAGCTTGGTGTCCGACTATGGCTACACCTTC
-	TRBD1	TRBV5-1	TRBJ2-2	CASSLGPRGHGAGELFF	TGCGCCAGCAGCTTGGGGCCCAGGGGGCATGGTGCCGGGGAGCTGTTTTTT
-	TRBD1	TRBV28	TRBJ1-6	CASGPTGRVDSPLHF	TGTGCCAGCGGGCCGACAGGGAGAGTGGATTCACCCCTCCACTTT
-	-	TRBV19	TRBJ2-7	CASSLRGFSYEQYF	TGTGCCAGTAGTTTAAGGGGCTTCTCCTACGAGCAGTACTTC
-	TRBD2	TRBV9	TRBJ2-1	CASSVTSGSYNEQFF	TGTGCCAGCAGCGTGACTAGCGGGAGTTACAATGAGCAGTTCTTC
few	-	TRBV6-1	TRBJ2-7	CASSEEIGLFYEQYF	TGTGCCAGCAGTGAAGAAATAGGACTTTTCTACGAGCAGTACTTC
-	-	TRBV27	TRBJ1-5	CASSPFYSNQPQHF	TGTGCCAGCAGTCCCTTTTATAGCAATCAGCCCCAGCATTTT
few	-	TRBV24-1	TRBJ2-4	CATSDPGNKNIQYF	TGTGCCACCAGTGACCCGGGAAACAAAAACATTCAGTACTTC
once	TRBD1	TRBV5-1	TRBJ2-5	CASNLLQGAKTQYF	TGCGCCAGCAACCTACTCCAGGGGGCGAAGACCCAGTACTTC
-	-	TRBV7-3	TRBJ2-3	CASSVLWLRRADTQYF	TGTGCCAGCAGCGTACTTTGGCTCCGGCGGGCAGATACGCAGTATTTT
-	TRBD1	TRBV11-2	TRBJ1-5	CASSLKPSGTAYNQPQHF	TGTGCCAGCAGCCTGAAACCCTCCGGGACAGCGTACAATCAGCCCCAGCATTTT
-	TRBD2	TRBV11-3	TRBJ2-1	CASRTSGISGEQFF	TGTGCCAGCAGAACTAGCGGGATCTCAGGTGAGCAGTTCTTC
-	-	TRBV6-2/TRBV6-3	TRBJ1-1	CASSYLSMWTDMNTEAFF	TGTGCCAGCAGTTACCTTTCGATGTGGACGGACATGAACACTGAAGCTTTCTTT
-	TRBD1	TRBV18	TRBJ1-4	CASSPGTGSWNEKLFF	TGTGCCAGCTCACCAGGGACAGGGTCGTGGAATGAAAAACTGTTTTTT
-	-	TRBV5-8	TRBJ1-6	CASSPWEASNSPLHF	TGTGCCAGCAGCCCCTGGGAGGCCTCTAATTCACCCCTCCACTTT
-	-	TRBV7-6	TRBJ2-4	CASSLEGRRRAGKNIQYF	TGTGCCAGCAGCTTAGAGGGGCGCCGAAGGGCTGGCAAAAACATTCAGTACTTC
-	TRBD1	TRBV2	TRBJ1-2	CASATGGYGYTF	TGTGCCAGCGCCACAGGGGGGTATGGCTACACCTTC
-	TRBD1	TRBV7-2	TRBJ1-1	CASSLGGQMNTEAFF	TGTGCCAGCAGCTTAGGGGGACAGATGAACACTGAAGCTTTCTTT
few	TRBD2	TRBV5-1	TRBJ2-1	CASSSIISGRYNEQFF	TGCGCCAGCAGCTCCATCATTAGCGGGAGGTACAATGAGCAGTTCTTC